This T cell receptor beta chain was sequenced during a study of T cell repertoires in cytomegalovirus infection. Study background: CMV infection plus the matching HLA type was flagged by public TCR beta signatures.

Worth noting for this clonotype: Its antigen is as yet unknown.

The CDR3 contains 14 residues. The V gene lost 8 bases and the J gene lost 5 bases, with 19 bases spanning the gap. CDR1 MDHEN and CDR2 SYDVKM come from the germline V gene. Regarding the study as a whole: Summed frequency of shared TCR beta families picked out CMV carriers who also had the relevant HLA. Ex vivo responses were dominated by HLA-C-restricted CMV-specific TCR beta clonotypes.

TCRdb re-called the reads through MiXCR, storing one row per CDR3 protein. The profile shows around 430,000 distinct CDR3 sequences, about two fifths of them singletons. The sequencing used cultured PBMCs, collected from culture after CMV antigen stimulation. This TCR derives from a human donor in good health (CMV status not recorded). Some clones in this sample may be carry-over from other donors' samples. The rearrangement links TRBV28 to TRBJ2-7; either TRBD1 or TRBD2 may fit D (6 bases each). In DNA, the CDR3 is TGTGCCAGCCGGCTGTACCAGGGGAGGAACGAGCAGTACTTC. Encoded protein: CASRLYQGRNEQYF.